This TCR beta chain was sequenced for a study of T-cell memory formation after mild COVID-19. TCRdb re-called the 5' RACE reads through MiXCR, storing one row per CDR3 protein. The table lists over 450,000 distinct CDR3 sequences, about 20% of them singletons. The TCR comes from an adult woman who had mild COVID-19 (a few samples of this study predate the infection). Cell type and time point are not known. Specimen: PBMCs or a T cell subset sorted from them (not recorded which).

In DNA, the CDR3 is TGCAGCGTTGGGGGGACGGTTCCCGGGACCTTCTATGGCTACACCTTC. Translated, it gives CSVGGTVPGTFYGYTF. The chain carries TRBV29-1 and TRBJ1-2; maybe TRBD1 (5 bases). The germline V and J ends were trimmed by 4 bases and 4 bases, with 22 bases remaining between them. This CDR3 contains 16 residues. CDR1 and CDR2 (germline): SQVTM, ANQGSEA.